These 15 T cell receptor beta chains came from one sample sequenced in a study of CD8 T cells in Susac syndrome. The RNA input was about 0.5 to 1 ug, and it was reverse transcribed with random hexamers. Using its own MiXCR run on the immunoSEQ multiplex PCR reads, TCRdb lists one record per CDR3 protein. The sample yields about 130,000 distinct CDR3 sequences, about 95% seen once. The sample taken for sequencing was CD4+ T cells from PBMCs. The source of these receptors is a human donor in good health.

The gene calls are TRBV28 and TRBJ1-4, with a weak D call TRBD1 (5 bases). The CDR3 spans 13 residues. The ends were cut back, 6 bases at V and 7 bases at J, with 12 bases in the middle. Germline CDR1 MDHEN, CDR2 SYDVKM. This chain's CDR3 is CASRASQGEKLFF. For the CDR3, the DNA is TGTGCCAGCAGGGCCTCCCAGGGTGAAAAACTGTTTTTT.

The V and J genes are TRBV2 and TRBJ1-4; possibly TRBD1 for D (6 bases). The CDR3 consists of 15 residues. Trimming shortened V by 6 bases and J by 3 bases, and 14 bases separated the two germline ends. Germline V gene lookup returns CDR1 SNHLY and CDR2 FYNNEI. In DNA, the CDR3 is TGTGCCAGCAGCTCCAGGGGCCTCCCTAATGAAAAACTGTTTTTT. This gives the protein CASSSRGLPNEKLFF.

This chain joins TRBV4-2 and TRBJ2-5, with a tentative D call TRBD1 (5 bases). Germline loops: CDR1 LGHNA, CDR2 YNFKEQ. V lost 0 bases and J lost 4, with 9 bases in between. CDR3 size: 14 residues. DNA for the CDR3: TGTGCCAGCAGCCAAGAGCAGGGCAGAGAGACCCAGTACTTC. This encodes CASSQEQGRETQYF.

The rearrangement links TRBV19 to TRBJ2-5; possible D gene TRBD1, 7 bases. CDR3 length equals 17 residues. V was clipped by 5 bases and J by 4 bases, with 23 bases between them. Germline CDR1 LNHDA, CDR2 SQIVND (reference sequence). The CDR3 DNA reads as TGTGCCAGTAGTCCACGCGGGACAGCGAGGATGGCAGAGACCCAGTACTTC. This encodes CASSPRGTARMAETQYF.

V and J are TRBV13 and TRBJ2-4, with TRBD2 identical over 8 bases. Germline V gene data show CDR1 as PRHDT and CDR2 as FYEKMQ (reference sequence). The CDR3 totals 16 residues. Germline trimming cut 5 bases from V and 0 bases from J; bases unmatched to any gene: 6. The chain's CDR3 is CASSLGGLVAKNIQYF. CDR3 bases: TGTGCCAGCAGCCTGGGGGGACTAGTAGCCAAAAACATTCAGTACTTC.

The V gene is TRBV2, the J gene TRBJ2-2; TRBD2 matches 10 bases. V shed 7 bases and J 7 bases; nucleotides not matched to a gene: 3. The CDR3 covers 13 residues. CDR1 and CDR2 (germline): SNHLY, FYNNEI. For the CDR3, the DNA is TGTGCCAGCACTCGACTAGCGGGCGGGGAGCTGTTTTTT. Its translation is CASTRLAGGELFF.

This chain joins TRBV5-1 and TRBJ2-1, with TRBD2 identical over 7 bases. This CDR3 region has 15 residues. CDR1 is SGHRS, CDR2 YFSETQ, per germline. V shed 4 bases and J 1 base; nucleotides not matched to a gene: 5. The CDR3 loop is CASSASGASYNEQFF. CDR3 DNA sequence: TGCGCCAGCAGCGCCAGCGGGGCATCCTACAATGAGCAGTTCTTC. Together with reference TRBV5-1 and TRBJ2-1, the CDR3 gives the full variable domain: KAGVTQTPRYLIKTRGQQVTLSCSPISGHRSVSWYQQTPGQGLQFLFEYFSETQRNKGNFPGRFSGRQFSNSRSEMNVSTLELGDSALYLCASSASGASYNEQFFGPGTRLTVL.

The chain has TRBV3-1 and TRBJ2-1; D unresolved. The CDR3 covers 16 residues. Germline V gene lookup returns CDR1 LGHDT and CDR2 YNNKEL (reference sequence). The germline V and J ends were trimmed by 5 bases and 3 bases, with 17 bases remaining between them. The CDR3 protein is CASSYGVVELYNEQFF. In nucleotides, the CDR3 is TGTGCCAGCAGCTATGGGGTTGTCGAGCTCTACAATGAGCAGTTCTTC.

This clonotype was observed a handful of times. This chain links TRBV11-2 with TRBJ2-3; D is undetermined. Germline V CDR1 and CDR2: SGHAT, FQNNGV. The CDR3 runs 12 residues. V lost 3 bases to trimming and J lost 2 bases, with 3 bases between them. The CDR3 sequence is CASSFFTDTQYF. Here the CDR3 DNA reads TGTGCCAGCAGCTTTTTCACAGATACGCAGTATTTT.

The rearrangement joins TRBV29-1 to TRBJ1-2, with D unresolved. Trimming cost V 6 bases and J 3 bases, with 11 bases left between them. The length of the CDR3 is 12 residues. Germline values: CDR1 SQVTM, CDR2 ANQGSEA. The CDR3 DNA reads as TGCAGCGTGGATGAGCTTGACTATGGCTACACCTTC. Amino acids: CSVDELDYGYTF.

V gene TRBV6-6 combines with J gene TRBJ1-5; D ambiguous. This CDR3 has 15 residues. Germline V gene data show CDR1 as MNHNY and CDR2 as SVGAGI (reference sequence). The V end was cut by 4 bases, the J end by 0 bases, with 10 bases between. CDR3 sequence: CASSLSVYSNQPQHF. In DNA form, the CDR3 reads TGTGCCAGCAGTTTATCCGTTTATAGCAATCAGCCCCAGCATTTT.

CDR3 loop: CASSELRSKNIQYF. The CDR3 nucleotides read TGTGCCAGCAGTGAGTTGAGATCCAAAAACATTCAGTACTTC. The gene calls are TRBV6-1 and TRBJ2-4; D not resolved. Deletions cut 3 bases from V and 2 bases from J, with 8 bases between. This CDR3 is 14 amino acids long. Germline V gene lookup returns CDR1 MNHNS and CDR2 SASEGT.

The chain employs TRBV19 and TRBJ2-7; 9 bases line up with TRBD1. Trimming cost V 5 bases and J 1 base; bases outside gene matches: 6. Germline CDR1 LNHDA, CDR2 SQIVND (reference sequence). The CDR3 runs 15 residues. The DNA for the CDR3 is TGTGCCAGTAGTCTCCCGGGACAGGGATCCTACGAGCAGTACTTC. This codes for CASSLPGQGSYEQYF.

This chain connects TRBV13 to TRBJ2-3, with D perhaps TRBD2 (6 bases). CDR3 length: 13 amino acids. Trimming shortened V by 6 bases and J by 8 bases, and 15 bases separated the two germline ends. CDR1 is PRHDT and CDR2 is FYEKMQ in the germline V gene (reference sequence). The CDR3 DNA is TGTGCCAGCAGTCCTCGGGACTCCTCTACGCAGTATTTT. It yields the protein CASSPRDSSTQYF.

CDR3 nucleotides: TGCGCCAGCAGCCACATGATGGGAGGAGGGGTTCAGCCCCAGCATTTT. It yields the protein CASSHMMGGGVQPQHF. The chain carries TRBV4-1 and TRBJ1-5, with a possible D match to TRBD1 (5 bases). The germline V gene encodes CDR1 MGHRA and CDR2 YSYEKL. Trimming took off 3 bases at V and 6 bases at J, with 18 bases between the two ends. The CDR3 runs 16 residues.